The 16 T cell receptor beta chains reported below all come from one sample, sequenced in a study of cytomegalovirus exposure and HLA in healthy donors. The PCR used 60 Vbeta and 13 Jbeta primers. Libraries were prepared by immunoSEQ multiplex PCR; TCRdb keeps only in-frame clonotypes and omits some of them. The sample contains some 100,000 clones, approximately 72% of which appear only once. Sequencing input: PBMCs. These receptors all come from a female donor in good health and CMV-seropositive.

The rearrangement joins TRBV4-1 to TRBJ2-3; 10 bases align to TRBD1. The length of the CDR3 is 16 residues. Germline V CDR1 and CDR2: MGHRA, YSYEKL. Trimming cost V 4 bases and J 1 base; bases outside gene matches: 5. In DNA form, the CDR3 reads TGCGCCAGCAGCCGGGACAGGGGTGAGGGCACAGATACGCAGTATTTT. Its translation is CASSRDRGEGTDTQYF.

The CDR3, as DNA: TGTGCCAGCAGCTTGGCACCGCTAGCGGGAGAATCCTACGAGCAGTACTTC. It translates to CASSLAPLAGESYEQYF. The chain joins TRBV11-1 to TRBJ2-7; the match to TRBD2 covers 10 bases. CDR1 and CDR2 (germline): SGHAT, FQDESV (reference sequence). Losses at the gene ends were 3 bases for V and 1 base for J; bases not matched to a gene: 9. The CDR3 is 17 residues long.

The chain joins TRBV19 to TRBJ2-3; tentatively, D is TRBD1 (6 bases). There are 13 residues in the CDR3. CDR1 LNHDA and CDR2 SQIVND come from the germline V gene (reference sequence). V gave up 9 bases and J gave up 1 base, with 11 bases separating them. CDR3 sequence (DNA): TGTGCCAGCTCGACAGGCCGCACAGATACGCAGTATTTT. It yields the protein CASSTGRTDTQYF.

The rearrangement links TRBV9 to TRBJ2-1; D perhaps matches TRBD2 (5 bases). The germline V gene has CDR1 SGDLS and CDR2 YYNGEE. The ends were cut back, 0 bases at V and 3 bases at J, with 10 bases in the middle. The CDR3 is 15 amino acids. This CDR3 reads CASSVAGDYYNEQFF. DNA of the CDR3: TGTGCCAGCAGCGTAGCTGGAGACTACTACAATGAGCAGTTCTTC.

The chain employs TRBV30 and TRBJ2-3; D may be TRBD2 (5 bases). CDR3 length equals 16 residues. Germline V gene sequence: CDR1 GTSNPN, CDR2 SVGIG (reference sequence). Trimming pared 2 bases from V and 6 bases from J, leaving 21 bases between. The CDR3 sequence: CAWSSQRTSAADTQYF. CDR3 nucleotide sequence: TGTGCCTGGAGTTCCCAGAGGACTTCGGCCGCGGATACGCAGTATTTT.

The CDR3 loop reads CASSFVGWDTEAFF. The CDR3 bases are TGTGCCAGCAGCTTCGTCGGGTGGGACACTGAAGCTTTCTTT. V is TRBV5-6 and J is TRBJ1-1, with no clear D. The ends were cut back, 2 bases at V and 3 bases at J, with 11 bases in the middle. Germline V gives CDR1 SGHDT, CDR2 YYEEEE. There are 14 residues in the CDR3.

The chain carries TRBV4-2 and TRBJ2-7; 10 nucleotides match TRBD2. V lost 0 bases to trimming and J lost 5 bases; unmatched junction nucleotides: 7. Germline loops: CDR1 LGHNA, CDR2 YNFKEQ. The CDR3 contains 16 residues. The CDR3 spells CASSQEVASGSHEQYF. The CDR3 DNA follows: TGTGCCAGCAGCCAAGAGGTGGCTAGCGGGAGCCACGAGCAGTACTTC.

This clone was found a few times. The chain carries TRBV7-2 and TRBJ2-3; TRBD1 matches 8 bases. With 4 bases clipped from V and 4 bases from J, the junction kept 7 bases outside the gene matches. This CDR3 spans 15 amino acids. Per germline, CDR1 SGHTA and CDR2 FQGNSA. The chain's CDR3 is CASSSRQGSADTQYF. The CDR3 coding sequence is TGTGCCAGCAGCTCCAGACAGGGGTCCGCAGATACGCAGTATTTT.

V gene TRBV7-3 combines with J gene TRBJ2-3, with D possibly being TRBD2 (5 bases). V was clipped by 4 bases and J by 3 bases, with 14 bases between them. Germline-derived CDR1 and CDR2 are SGHTA and FQGTGA. The CDR3 sequence is 15 residues long. The CDR3 is CASSSRARGTDTQYF. The CDR3 nucleotides are TGTGCCAGCAGCTCTCGGGCACGCGGGACAGATACGCAGTATTTT.

V usage is TRBV7-2 and J usage is TRBJ1-3; D may be TRBD1 (6 bases). Between the trimmed V and J ends, which lost 3 bases and 13 bases, there was a span of 16 bases. The CDR3 totals 13 residues. The V gene's germline CDR1 is SGHTA and CDR2 FQGNSA. The CDR3 loop reads CASSFRQGMGIYF. CDR3 bases: TGTGCCAGCAGCTTTCGCCAGGGGATGGGGATATATTTT.

J is TRBJ2-5 and V is TRBV27; a weak D match, TRBD2 (6 bases). This CDR3 is built from 13 residues. V lost 8 bases and J lost 2, with 12 bases in between. Germline assignment: CDR1 MNHEY and CDR2 SMNVEV (reference sequence). This CDR3 is CASGGTLQETQYF. DNA for the CDR3: TGTGCCAGCGGCGGGACTCTTCAAGAGACCCAGTACTTC.

The V and J genes are TRBV29-1 and TRBJ2-5; D not resolved. The DNA end is a closer match to TRBJ2-7, so the J assignment may be wrong. Germline V CDR1 and CDR2: SQVTM, ANQGSEA. This CDR3 has 11 residues. CDR3 coding DNA: TGCAGCGCGCGACAAGGCTACGAGCAGTACTTC. Protein: CSARQGYEQYF.

CDR3 loop: CASSEGQGFRNTIYF. CDR3 in DNA: TGTGCCAGCAGTGAGGGACAGGGGTTCAGAAACACCATATATTTT. This chain links TRBV2 with TRBJ1-3, with 10 bases fitting TRBD1. Germline V CDR1 and CDR2: SNHLY, FYNNEI. The CDR3 is 15 residues long. V gave up 3 bases and J gave up 5 bases; unmatched junction bases: 4. The whole variable domain, filled in from reference TRBV2 and TRBJ1-3, reads EPEVTQTPSHQVTQMGQEVILRCVPISNHLYFYWYRQILGQKVEFLVSFYNNEISEKSEIFDDQFSVERPDGSNFTLKIRSTKLEDSAMYFCASSEGQGFRNTIYFGEGSWLTVV.

V is TRBV19 and J is TRBJ2-7, with D unresolved. Looked up from germline, CDR1 is LNHDA and CDR2 is SQIVND (reference sequence). V lost 5 bases and J lost 4, with 6 bases in between. This CDR3 region has 11 residues. CDR3 sequence reads: CASSDLYEQYF. The CDR3 DNA reads TGTGCCAGTAGTGATCTATACGAGCAGTACTTC.

The chain carries TRBV28 and TRBJ1-1, with 9 bases matching TRBD1. The CDR3 loop spans 16 amino acids. Germline V gene sequence: CDR1 MDHEN, CDR2 SYDVKM. The V segment lost 7 bases and the J segment 3 bases; nucleotides outside the gene matches: 12. CDR3 nucleotide sequence: TGTGCCAGCACCCTTGTAGGGACAGGGACGTACACTGAAGCTTTCTTT. This encodes CASTLVGTGTYTEAFF.

This rearrangement joins TRBV30 to TRBJ2-7; 8 bases map to TRBD1. The CDR3 has 14 residues. Germline loops: CDR1 GTSNPN, CDR2 SVGIG (reference sequence). V was clipped by 2 bases and J by 2 bases; unmatched bases: 5. The CDR3 region is CAWSQGAPTYEQYF. The CDR3 DNA is TGTGCCTGGAGTCAGGGGGCACCCACCTACGAGCAGTACTTC.